Shown below are 12 T cell receptor beta chains from a single sample sequenced in a study of blood T cell repertoires in COVID-19. The table came from immunoSEQ multiplex PCR; TCRdb's copy has only in-frame clones and leaves some out. The table has approximately 360,000 clones, around 92% seen once. Sequencing was carried out using peripheral blood. These receptors were obtained from a man aged 40-50 years with acute or convalescent COVID-19.

J is TRBJ1-2 and V is TRBV4-1; D unclear. Germline values: CDR1 MGHRA, CDR2 YSYEKL. The CDR3 consists of 13 residues. V lost 4 bases to trimming and J lost 4 bases, with 10 bases between them. This chain's CDR3 is CASSLNGLYGYTF. In DNA form, the CDR3 reads TGCGCCAGCAGCCTTAATGGACTCTATGGCTACACCTTC.

Regarding this clone: The junction differs from germline at one of its ends, possibly a read error. The DNA of the CDR3 is TGTGCCAGCAGCCGGTCCGGGATCAACTACGGCTACACCTTC. Translation gives CASSRSGINYGYTF. The V and J genes are TRBV7-2 and TRBJ1-2; no clear D gene. The CDR3 is made up of 14 amino acids. Germline-derived CDR1 and CDR2 are SGHTA and FQGNSA.

This chain uses TRBV28 with TRBJ1-4, with D unresolved. The V end lost 6 bases, the J end lost 0 bases, and 8 bases lay between the germline ends. The CDR3 is 14 residues long. CDR1 is MDHEN, CDR2 SYDVKM, per germline. CDR3 nucleotide sequence: TGTGCCAGCAGCGTACAGCCAACTAATGAAAAACTGTTTTTT. It codes for CASSVQPTNEKLFF.

This clone was counted a few times. The rearrangement joins TRBV6-2 or TRBV6-3 to TRBJ2-1; 7 bases agree with TRBD2. There are 12 residues in the CDR3. V lost 8 bases and J lost 8; bases outside the gene matches: 6. Germline V gives CDR1 MNHEY, CDR2 SVGEGT. CDR3 loop: CASGHLADEQFF. The CDR3, as DNA: TGTGCCAGCGGCCATCTAGCGGATGAGCAGTTCTTC.

The V call is TRBV4-1, the J call TRBJ2-1; 10 bases fit TRBD2. This CDR3 comprises 16 residues. The V gene end was trimmed by 4 bases and the J gene end by 0 bases; junction bases not matched to a gene: 3. Per the germline V gene, CDR1 is MGHRA and CDR2 is YSYEKL. The CDR3 here is CASSRERGGSYNEQFF. In DNA form, the CDR3 reads TGCGCCAGCAGCCGAGAGCGGGGGGGCTCCTACAATGAGCAGTTCTTC.

The gene calls are TRBV7-9 and TRBJ2-7; the match to TRBD1 covers 11 bases. V was pared by 4 bases and J by 2 bases, with 4 bases of the junction left unmatched. Germline V gives CDR1 SEHNR, CDR2 FQNEAQ (reference sequence). CDR3 length equals 15 residues. The CDR3 sequence: CASSSPGQGAYEQYF. CDR3 coding DNA: TGTGCCAGCAGCTCACCGGGACAGGGGGCCTACGAGCAGTACTTC.

The rearrangement uses TRBV9 and TRBJ2-7; 12 nucleotides agree with TRBD1. V was clipped by 2 bases and J by 4 bases; unmatched bases: 4. This CDR3 has 15 amino acids. Germline CDR1 reads SGDLS; CDR2 reads YYNGEE. In DNA, the CDR3 is TGTGCCAGCAGCGTTGGGACAGGGGGCGGGTACGAGCAGTACTTC. It codes for CASSVGTGGGYEQYF.

This clone was seen more than once but under ten times. V and J are TRBV5-6 and TRBJ2-7; 8 bases fit TRBD1. Germline CDR1 and CDR2: SGHDT and YYEEEE. V was pared by 4 bases and J by 5 bases, with 8 bases of the junction left unmatched. The CDR3 is 14 amino acids. The CDR3 region is CASSGADRADEQYF. As DNA, the CDR3 is TGTGCCAGCAGCGGGGCGGACAGGGCAGACGAGCAGTACTTC.

The CDR3 spells CASSRGQGPRNEQYF. The DNA of the CDR3 is TGTGCCAGCAGTCGCGGACAGGGTCCCAGGAACGAGCAGTACTTC. The rearrangement links TRBV2 to TRBJ2-7; 8 bases match TRBD1. Germline V gene sequence: CDR1 SNHLY, CDR2 FYNNEI. This CDR3 has 15 residues. The J segment lost 5 bases and the V segment lost 5 bases, leaving 11 bases of the junction unmatched.

The chain combines TRBV7-8 with TRBJ2-3; 14 bases match TRBD2. From germline, CDR1 is SGHVS and CDR2 FQNEAQ. The CDR3 is 17 residues long. The ends lost 4 bases at V and 0 bases at J; junction bases unmatched: 3. CDR3 region: CASSWTSGGTSTDTQYF. In DNA, the CDR3 is TGTGCCAGCAGCTGGACTAGCGGGGGGACCAGCACAGATACGCAGTATTTT.

This clone was detected a few times. The rearrangement links TRBV18 to TRBJ2-2; 8 bases fit TRBD1. V lost 5 bases, J lost 4 bases, and 0 bases stayed unmatched. CDR3 length: 13 residues. CDR1 and CDR2 (germline): KGHSH, LQKENI. In nucleotides, the CDR3 is TGTGCCAGCTCAGACAGGGGCACCGGGGAGCTGTTTTTT. It codes for CASSDRGTGELFF.

The chain employs TRBV29-1 and TRBJ1-1, with 8 bases identical to TRBD1. V was clipped by 7 bases and J by 5 bases; unmatched bases: 9. Germline V gives CDR1 SQVTM, CDR2 ANQGSEA. This CDR3 is built from 13 residues. CDR3 loop: CSAGQGLRTEAFF. CDR3 bases: TGCAGCGCTGGACAGGGTCTTAGGACTGAAGCTTTCTTT. The full variable domain, its missing parts supplied by reference TRBV29-1 and TRBJ1-1, is SAVISQKPSRDICQRGTSLTIQCQVDSQVTMMFWYRQQPGQSLTLIATANQGSEATYESGFVIDKFPISRPNLTFSTLTVSNMSPEDSSIYLCSAGQGLRTEAFFGQGTRLTVV.